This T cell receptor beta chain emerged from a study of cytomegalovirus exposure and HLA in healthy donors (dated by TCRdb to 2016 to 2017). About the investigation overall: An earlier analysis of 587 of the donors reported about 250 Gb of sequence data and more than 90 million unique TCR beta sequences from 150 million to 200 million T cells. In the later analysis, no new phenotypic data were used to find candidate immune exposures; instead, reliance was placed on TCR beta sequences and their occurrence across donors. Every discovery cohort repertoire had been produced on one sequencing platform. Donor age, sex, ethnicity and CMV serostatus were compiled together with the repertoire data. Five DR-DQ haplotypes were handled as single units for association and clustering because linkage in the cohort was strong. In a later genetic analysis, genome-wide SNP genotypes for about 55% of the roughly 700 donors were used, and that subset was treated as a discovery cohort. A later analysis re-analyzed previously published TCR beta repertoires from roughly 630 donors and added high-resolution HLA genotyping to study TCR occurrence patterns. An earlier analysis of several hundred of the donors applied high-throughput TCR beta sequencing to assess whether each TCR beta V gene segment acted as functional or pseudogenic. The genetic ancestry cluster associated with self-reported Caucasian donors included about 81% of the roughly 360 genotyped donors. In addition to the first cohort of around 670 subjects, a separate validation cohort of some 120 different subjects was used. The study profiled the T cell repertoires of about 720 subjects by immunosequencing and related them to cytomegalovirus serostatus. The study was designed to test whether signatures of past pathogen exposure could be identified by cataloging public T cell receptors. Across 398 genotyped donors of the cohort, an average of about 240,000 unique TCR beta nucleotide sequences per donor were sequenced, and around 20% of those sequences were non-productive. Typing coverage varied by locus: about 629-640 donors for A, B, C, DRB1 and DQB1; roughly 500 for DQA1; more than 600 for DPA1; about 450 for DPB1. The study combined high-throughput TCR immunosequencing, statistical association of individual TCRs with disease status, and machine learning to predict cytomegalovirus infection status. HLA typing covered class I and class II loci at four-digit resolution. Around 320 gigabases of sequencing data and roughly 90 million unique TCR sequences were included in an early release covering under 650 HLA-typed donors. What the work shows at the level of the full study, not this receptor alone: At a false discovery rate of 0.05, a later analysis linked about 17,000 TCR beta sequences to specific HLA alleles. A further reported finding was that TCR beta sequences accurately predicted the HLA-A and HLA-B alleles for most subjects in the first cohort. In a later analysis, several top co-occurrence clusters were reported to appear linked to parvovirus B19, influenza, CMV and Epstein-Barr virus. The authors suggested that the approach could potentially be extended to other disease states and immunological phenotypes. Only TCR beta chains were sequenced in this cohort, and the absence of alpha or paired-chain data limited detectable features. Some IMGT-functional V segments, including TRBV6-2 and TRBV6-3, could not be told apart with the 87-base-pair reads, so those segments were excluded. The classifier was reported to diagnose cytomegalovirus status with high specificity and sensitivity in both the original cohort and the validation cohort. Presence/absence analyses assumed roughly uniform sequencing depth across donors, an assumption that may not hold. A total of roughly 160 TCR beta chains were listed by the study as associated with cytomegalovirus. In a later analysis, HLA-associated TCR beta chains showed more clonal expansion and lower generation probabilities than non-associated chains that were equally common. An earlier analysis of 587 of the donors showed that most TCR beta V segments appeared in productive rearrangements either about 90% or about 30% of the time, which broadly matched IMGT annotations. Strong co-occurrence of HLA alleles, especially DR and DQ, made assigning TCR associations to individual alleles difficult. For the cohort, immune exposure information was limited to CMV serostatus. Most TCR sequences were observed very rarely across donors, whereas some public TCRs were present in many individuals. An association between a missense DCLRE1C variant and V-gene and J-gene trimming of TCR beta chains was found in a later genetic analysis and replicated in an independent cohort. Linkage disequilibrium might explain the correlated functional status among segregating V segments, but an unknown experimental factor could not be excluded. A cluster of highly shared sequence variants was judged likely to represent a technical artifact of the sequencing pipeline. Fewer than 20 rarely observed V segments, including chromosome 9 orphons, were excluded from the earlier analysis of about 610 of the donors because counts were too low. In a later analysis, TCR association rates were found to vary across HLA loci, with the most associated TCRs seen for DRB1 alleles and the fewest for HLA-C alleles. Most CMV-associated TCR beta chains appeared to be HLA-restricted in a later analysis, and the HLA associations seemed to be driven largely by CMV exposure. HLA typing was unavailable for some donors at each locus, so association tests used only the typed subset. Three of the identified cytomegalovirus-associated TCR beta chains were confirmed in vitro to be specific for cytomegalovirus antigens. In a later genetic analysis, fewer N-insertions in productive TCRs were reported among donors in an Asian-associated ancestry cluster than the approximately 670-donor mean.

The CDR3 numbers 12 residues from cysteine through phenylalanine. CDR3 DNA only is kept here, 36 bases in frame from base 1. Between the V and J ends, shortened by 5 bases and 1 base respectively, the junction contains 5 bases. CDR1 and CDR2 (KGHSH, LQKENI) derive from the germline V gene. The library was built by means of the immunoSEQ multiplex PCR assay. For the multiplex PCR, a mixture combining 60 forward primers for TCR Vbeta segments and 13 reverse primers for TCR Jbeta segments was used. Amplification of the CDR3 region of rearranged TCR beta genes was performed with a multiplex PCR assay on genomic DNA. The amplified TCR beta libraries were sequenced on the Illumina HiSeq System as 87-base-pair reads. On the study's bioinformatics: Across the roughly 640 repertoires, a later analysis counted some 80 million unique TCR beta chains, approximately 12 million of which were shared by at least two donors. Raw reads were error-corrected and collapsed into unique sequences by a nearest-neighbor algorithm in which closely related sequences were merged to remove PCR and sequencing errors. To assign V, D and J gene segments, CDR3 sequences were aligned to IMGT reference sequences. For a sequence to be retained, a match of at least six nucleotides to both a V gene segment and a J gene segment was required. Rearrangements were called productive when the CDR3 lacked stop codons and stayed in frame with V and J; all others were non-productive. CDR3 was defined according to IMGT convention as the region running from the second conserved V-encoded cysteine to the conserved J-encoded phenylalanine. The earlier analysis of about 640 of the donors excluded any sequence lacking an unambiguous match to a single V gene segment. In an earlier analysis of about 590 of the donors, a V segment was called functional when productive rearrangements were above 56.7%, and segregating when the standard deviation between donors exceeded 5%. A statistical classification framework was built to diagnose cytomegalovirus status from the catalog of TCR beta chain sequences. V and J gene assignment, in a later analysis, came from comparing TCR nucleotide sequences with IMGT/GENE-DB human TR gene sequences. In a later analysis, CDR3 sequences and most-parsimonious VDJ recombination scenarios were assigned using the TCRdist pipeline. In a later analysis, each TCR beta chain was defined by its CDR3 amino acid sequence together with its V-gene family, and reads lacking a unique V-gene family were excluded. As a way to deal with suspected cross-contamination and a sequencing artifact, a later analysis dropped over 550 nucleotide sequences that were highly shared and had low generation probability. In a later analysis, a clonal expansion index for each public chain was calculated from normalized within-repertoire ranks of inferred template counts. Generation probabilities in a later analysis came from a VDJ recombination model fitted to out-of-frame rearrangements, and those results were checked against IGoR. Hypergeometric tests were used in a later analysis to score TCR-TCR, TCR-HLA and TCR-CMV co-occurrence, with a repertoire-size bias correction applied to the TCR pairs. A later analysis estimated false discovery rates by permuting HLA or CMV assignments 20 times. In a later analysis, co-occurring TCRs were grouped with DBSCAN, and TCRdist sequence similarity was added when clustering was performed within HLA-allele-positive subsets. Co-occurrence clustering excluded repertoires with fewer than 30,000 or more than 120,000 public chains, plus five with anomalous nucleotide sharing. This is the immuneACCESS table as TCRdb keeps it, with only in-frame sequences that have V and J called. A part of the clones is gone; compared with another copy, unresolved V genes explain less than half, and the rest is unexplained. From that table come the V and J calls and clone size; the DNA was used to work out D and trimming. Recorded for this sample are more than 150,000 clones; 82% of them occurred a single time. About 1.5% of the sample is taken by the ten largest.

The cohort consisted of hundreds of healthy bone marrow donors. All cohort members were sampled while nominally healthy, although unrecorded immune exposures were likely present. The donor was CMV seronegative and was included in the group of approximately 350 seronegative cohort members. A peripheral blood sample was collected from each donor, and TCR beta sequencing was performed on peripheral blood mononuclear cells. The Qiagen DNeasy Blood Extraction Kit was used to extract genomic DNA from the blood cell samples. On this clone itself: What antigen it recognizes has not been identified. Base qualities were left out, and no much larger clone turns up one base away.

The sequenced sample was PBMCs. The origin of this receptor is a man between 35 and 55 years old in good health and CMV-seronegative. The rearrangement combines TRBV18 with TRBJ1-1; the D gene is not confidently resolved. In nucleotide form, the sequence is TGTGCCAGCTCAGCGAGGAACACTGAAGCTTTCTTT. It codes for CASSARNTEAFF.